Listed here is a single T cell receptor (beta chain). This sample is drawn from a study of blood T cell repertoires in COVID-19. Study-wide background: Acute-phase and convalescent COVID-19 samples originated in the United States, Italy and Spain. PBMCs, B-cell-depleted T cells, or T cells were the source of the cDNA or gDNA that made up the material.

Germline V gene data show CDR1 as PRHDT and CDR2 as FYEKMQ (reference sequence). There are 12 residues in the CDR3. Trimming stripped 1 base from V and 5 bases from J, with 6 bases between. Per the study methods: Amplification of reference gene primers was used by the study to estimate nucleated cell counts. This table comes from immunoSEQ multiplex PCR, and its TCRdb copy is limited to in-frame clones, with some not included. The DNA was the basis for D and trimming; V, J and clone size are from that table. The table lists around 340,000 clones, about four fifths of them singletons. Sequencing was done on a sample of peripheral blood. The gene calls are TRBV13 and TRBJ2-7, with a tentative D call TRBD2 (5 bases). The clonotype originates from a man aged 25 to 40 with active or convalescent COVID-19. The CDR3: CASSLELDEQYF. The CDR3 DNA sequence: TGTGCCAGCAGCTTAGAACTAGACGAGCAGTACTTC.